These 20 T cell receptor beta chains came from one sample sequenced in a study of blood T cell repertoires in COVID-19. Here immunoSEQ multiplex PCR was the method, and the copy in TCRdb shows in-frame clones only, minus some. The repertoire holds more than 200,000 clones, over 75% seen once, with 5.5% to 7% in the top ten. The sequenced sample consisted of peripheral blood. The receptors here all came from a man aged 80 or over with acute or convalescent COVID-19.

The chain combines TRBV6-5 with TRBJ1-2; weak D call: TRBD1 (5 bases). The V gene's germline CDR1 is MNHEY and CDR2 SVGAGI. The V end was cut by 10 bases, the J end by 8 bases, with 17 bases between. CDR3 length: 12 amino acids. DNA for the CDR3: TGTGCCACCTCTGGTAGGGGTATCGGCTACACCTTC. Protein sequence: CATSGRGIGYTF.

V gene TRBV3-1 (or the pseudogene TRBV3-2) combines with J gene TRBJ1-5, with a weak D call TRBD1 (5 bases). CDR1 is LGHDT and CDR2 is YNNKEL in the germline V gene (reference sequence). This CDR3 is 15 amino acids long. The ends were cut back, 5 bases at V and 7 bases at J, with 18 bases in the middle. This chain's CDR3 is CASSNPDSNLQPQHF. The CDR3 nucleotides are TGTGCCAGCAGCAATCCTGACAGTAACCTACAGCCCCAGCATTTT.

This clone was counted a single time. The J gene is TRBJ2-7, the V gene TRBV6-6; 9 bases fit TRBD2. The J segment lost 6 bases and the V segment lost 0 bases, leaving 3 bases of the junction unmatched. There are 14 residues in the CDR3. The V gene's germline CDR1 is MNHNY and CDR2 SVGAGI (reference sequence). CDR3 in amino acids: CASSYSVTSGEQYV. The DNA for the CDR3 is TGTGCCAGCAGTTACTCCGTGACTAGCGGCGAGCAGTACGTC.

The chain recombines TRBV10-2 with TRBJ2-3; tentatively, D is TRBD1 (5 bases). The CDR3 is made up of 13 amino acids. The ends were cut back, 8 bases at V and 3 bases at J, with 12 bases in the middle. CDR1 WSHSY and CDR2 SAAADI come from the germline V gene. CDR3 sequence: CASGAGNTDTQYF. CDR3 DNA: TGCGCCAGCGGAGCAGGGAATACAGATACGCAGTATTTT.

This clone was counted between two and nine times. This sequence joins TRBV18 and TRBJ2-7, with 8 bases that match TRBD2. V lost 2 bases to trimming and J lost 3 bases; unmatched junction nucleotides: 6. Germline values: CDR1 KGHSH, CDR2 LQKENI. This CDR3 has 15 amino acids. Here the CDR3 reads CASSPSLAESYEQYV. DNA for the CDR3: TGTGCCAGCTCACCATCACTAGCGGAGAGCTACGAGCAGTACGTC.

The chain joins TRBV11-3 to TRBJ1-1; TRBD1 might be the D (5 bases). The CDR3 has 14 residues. V lost 2 bases and J 4 bases, leaving 11 bases between the germline ends. CDR1 is SGHNT and CDR2 is YENEEA in the germline V gene. The CDR3 protein is CASSLQGTATEAFF. In DNA form, the CDR3 reads TGTGCCAGCAGCTTACAGGGTACGGCCACTGAAGCTTTCTTT.

In this sample, this clone turned up once. The chain couples TRBV14 to TRBJ2-6; tentative D call: TRBD2 (6 bases). V was clipped by 1 base and J by 0 bases, with 13 bases between them. This CDR3 contains 18 residues. Germline V gene sequence: CDR1 SGHDN, CDR2 FVKESK. This chain's CDR3 is CASSQVSRGISGANVLTF. The CDR3 coding sequence is TGTGCCAGCAGCCAAGTATCGCGGGGAATCTCTGGGGCCAACGTCCTGACTTTC.

The J gene is TRBJ1-6, the V gene TRBV11-1; weak D call: TRBD1 (6 bases). The CDR3 runs 15 residues. CDR1 is SGHAT, CDR2 FQDESV, per germline (reference sequence). V was clipped by 0 bases and J by 5 bases, with 8 bases between them. Here the CDR3 reads CASSLAGADNSPLHF. The CDR3 DNA reads TGTGCCAGCAGCTTAGCGGGGGCGGATAATTCACCCCTCCACTTT.

This chain connects TRBV29-1 to TRBJ1-1, with D hard to call. CDR3 length: 12 amino acids. The germline gives CDR1 SQVTM, CDR2 ANQGSEA. V dropped 7 bases and J dropped 0 bases, with 9 bases sitting between them. CDR3 residues: CSALRVNTEAFF. CDR3 DNA sequence: TGCAGCGCCCTAAGAGTGAACACTGAAGCTTTCTTT.

The rearrangement joins TRBV14 to TRBJ2-3, with D possibly TRBD1 on 6 matching bases. This CDR3 has 12 residues. The germline V and J ends were trimmed by 8 bases and 6 bases, with 12 bases remaining between them. CDR1 is SGHDN and CDR2 is FVKESK in the germline V gene. CDR3 sequence reads: CASGGLGDTQYF. DNA of the CDR3: TGTGCCAGCGGGGGCTTAGGGGATACGCAGTATTTT.

The rearrangement joins TRBV19 to TRBJ1-2, with 8 bases aligning to TRBD1. Germline assignment: CDR1 LNHDA and CDR2 SQIVND (reference sequence). The CDR3 is 13 amino acids. The V segment lost 5 bases and the J segment 4 bases; nucleotides outside the gene matches: 3. CDR3 bases: TGTGCCAGTAGTCATGACAGGGGCTATGGCTACACCTTC. Protein product: CASSHDRGYGYTF.

V gene TRBV23-1 combines with J gene TRBJ1-5; 7 bases align to TRBD1. TRBV23-1 is identified as an open reading frame with a role that is uncertain. The junction had 8 bases not matched to a gene; V was cut back by 8 bases and J by 7 bases. This CDR3 is built from 13 residues. The CDR3: CASLYRGWQPQHF. DNA of the CDR3: TGCGCCAGCCTTTACAGGGGTTGGCAGCCCCAGCATTTT.

The V gene is TRBV11-2, the J gene TRBJ1-2, with D perhaps matching TRBD1 (6 bases). CDR1 is SGHAT and CDR2 is FQNNGV in the germline V gene. Trimming stripped 3 bases from V and 10 bases from J, with 12 bases between. This CDR3 has 12 amino acids. CDR3 loop: CASSLDRNHYTF. CDR3 DNA sequence: TGTGCCAGCAGCTTGGACAGAAATCACTACACCTTC.

The chain combines TRBV30 with TRBJ2-1; 7 positions match TRBD2. In germline, CDR1 is GTSNPN, CDR2 SVGIG (reference sequence). V trimming: 2 bases; J trimming: 3 bases; junction bases outside the gene matches: 7. The CDR3 spans 15 residues. CDR3 residues: CAWSLGVAGYNEQFF. CDR3 in DNA: TGTGCCTGGAGTCTAGGGGTAGCGGGCTACAATGAGCAGTTCTTC.

V and J are TRBV29-1 and TRBJ2-2, with a weak D call TRBD1 (6 bases). Germline lookup yields CDR1 SQVTM and CDR2 ANQGSEA. This CDR3 contains 14 residues. Between the trimmed V and J ends, which lost 3 bases and 4 bases, there was a span of 12 bases. The CDR3 region is CSVDWGRSTGELFF. In DNA, the CDR3 is TGCAGCGTTGACTGGGGGCGCTCCACCGGGGAGCTGTTTTTT.

This clone occurred many times. The rearrangement joins TRBV19 to TRBJ1-2; perhaps TRBD1 as D (6 bases). This CDR3 region has 17 residues. The ends were cut back, 7 bases at V and 7 bases at J, with 28 bases in the middle. Germline assignment: CDR1 LNHDA and CDR2 SQIVND (reference sequence). This CDR3 reads CASTLSPDTGFGPGYTF. In nucleotides, the CDR3 is TGTGCCAGTACCCTGTCCCCCGACACAGGGTTTGGTCCTGGCTACACCTTC.

J is TRBJ2-5 and V is TRBV7-9, with D perhaps TRBD1 (6 bases). This CDR3 region has 17 residues. CDR1 and CDR2 from the germline V gene are SEHNR and FQNEAQ (reference sequence). Trimming took 3 bases from V and 2 from J, leaving 19 bases between them. The CDR3 nucleotides are TGTGCCAGCAGCTTGATTACACAGGGAAAAACTCAAGAGACCCAGTACTTC. It encodes CASSLITQGKTQETQYF.

This rearrangement joins TRBV19 to TRBJ2-7, with 14 bases that match TRBD2. The CDR3 loop spans 19 amino acids. V shed 2 bases, J shed 2 bases, and the junction held 11 bases outside the gene matches. Germline V lookup: CDR1 LNHDA, CDR2 SQIVND (reference sequence). The CDR3 spells CASSISPPGLAGEPYEQYF. The CDR3, as DNA: TGTGCCAGTAGTATATCCCCACCGGGACTAGCGGGAGAACCCTACGAGCAGTACTTC.

V usage is TRBV7-9 and J usage is TRBJ1-4; maybe TRBD1 (6 bases). Between the trimmed V and J ends, which lost 5 bases and 14 bases, there was a span of 27 bases. The CDR3 length is 16 residues. Germline CDR1 SEHNR, CDR2 FQNEAQ (reference sequence). CDR3 protein: CASSPGLQGMAGVLFF. CDR3 coding DNA: TGTGCCAGCAGCCCCGGTCTCCAGGGGATGGCGGGGGTTCTGTTTTTT.

V usage is TRBV5-1 and J usage is TRBJ2-7, with 8 bases lining up with TRBD2. V lost 0 bases, J lost 6 bases, and 5 bases stayed unmatched. This CDR3 has 14 amino acids. Germline V gene data show CDR1 as SGHRS and CDR2 as YFSETQ. CDR3 region: CASSLAGGPGEQYV. CDR3 bases: TGCGCCAGCAGCTTGGCGGGAGGGCCTGGCGAGCAGTACGTC.